This T cell receptor (beta chain) was sequenced for a study of blood T cell repertoires in COVID-19. Overall study context: PBMCs, B-cell-depleted T cells, or T cells were the source of the cDNA or gDNA that made up the material.

In germline, CDR1 is DFQATT, CDR2 SNEGSKA (reference sequence). The V gene end was trimmed by 6 bases and the J gene end by 4 bases; junction bases not matched to a gene: 3. CDR3 length: 11 residues. Clones were sequenced by immunoSEQ multiplex PCR, and TCRdb holds only the in-frame ones, with some missing. The table lists more than 85,000 clones, roughly 80% of them singletons. The source of this sequence is a human donor in a cohort sampled during active or convalescent COVID-19. Source material: peripheral blood. The chain uses TRBV20-1 and TRBJ2-7, with 7 bases aligning to TRBD1. DNA of the CDR3: TGCAGTGCATCGACAGGGTACGAGCAGTACTTC. It is translated as CSASTGYEQYF.